The entry that follows covers one T cell receptor (beta chain) sequence. This entry is derived from a study of blood T cell repertoires in COVID-19. Assay used: immunoSEQ multiplex PCR; TCRdb lists only in-frame clones, some missing. Of over 85,000 clones listed, about four fifths were seen once; the top ten hold approximately 24%. Germline loops: CDR1 LGHNT, CDR2 FRNRAP. V was cut by 6 bases and J by 0 bases, with 11 bases left in between. This CDR3 has 14 amino acids. Sample: peripheral blood. This TCR derives from a human donor in a cohort sampled during active COVID-19. The chain recombines TRBV12-5 with TRBJ2-5, with D possibly being TRBD1 (7 bases). The CDR3 DNA follows: TGTGCTAGTGGCGACAGGGACTACCAAGAGACCCAGTACTTC. It yields the protein CASGDRDYQETQYF.